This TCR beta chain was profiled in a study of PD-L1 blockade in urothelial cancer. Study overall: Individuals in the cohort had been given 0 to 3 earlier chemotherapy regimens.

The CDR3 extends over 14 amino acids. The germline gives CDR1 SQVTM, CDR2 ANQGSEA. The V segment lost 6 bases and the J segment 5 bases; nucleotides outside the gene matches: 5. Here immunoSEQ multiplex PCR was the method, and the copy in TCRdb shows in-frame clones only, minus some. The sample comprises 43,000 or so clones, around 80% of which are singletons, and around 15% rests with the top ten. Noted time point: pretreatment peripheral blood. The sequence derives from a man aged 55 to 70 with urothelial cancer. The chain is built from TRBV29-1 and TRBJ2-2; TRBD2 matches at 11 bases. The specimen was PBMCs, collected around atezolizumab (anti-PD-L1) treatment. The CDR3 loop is CSVIAGGRTGELFF. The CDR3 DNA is TGCAGCGTGATAGCGGGAGGGAGGACCGGGGAGCTGTTTTTT.